A selection of T cell receptor beta chains follows, all from one sample in a study of blood T cells in healthy people across ages. Via MiXCR, TCRdb re-called the 5' RACE reads, giving one row per CDR3 protein. The sample records roughly 2 million distinct CDR3 sequences, 49% being singletons. Specimen: blood. The receptors come from a woman between 40 and 50 years old in good health. Each CDR3 is given with its conserved first and last residue. The D gene is left open where the match is weak. Size is stated for part of the rows, as once, few or many counts, or as a class when the clone is expanded.

cdr3_aa: CASSSTTPGQGPDAQYF
cdr3_nt: TGCGCCAGCAGCTCTACCACCCCGGGACAGGGACCAGATGCGCAGTATTTT
clone_size: once
v_call: TRBV5-1
j_call: TRBJ2-3
d_call: TRBD1

cdr3_aa: CASSFPDTTDTQYF
cdr3_nt: TGCGCCAGCAGCTTTCCGGACACCACAGATACGCAGTATTTT
clone_size: few
v_call: TRBV5-1
j_call: TRBJ2-3
d_call: -

cdr3_aa: CASSRKGQAYGYTF
cdr3_nt: TGTGCCAGCAGTCGGAAAGGACAGGCTTATGGCTACACCTTC
clone_size: -
v_call: TRBV12-3/TRBV12-4
j_call: TRBJ1-2
d_call: TRBD1

cdr3_aa: CSARAGESSGANVLTF
cdr3_nt: TGCAGTGCTAGAGCAGGAGAGAGCTCTGGGGCCAACGTCCTGACTTTC
clone_size: -
v_call: TRBV20-1
j_call: TRBJ2-6
d_call: -

cdr3_aa: CASTDSPYQETQYF
cdr3_nt: TGTGCCAGCACTGACAGCCCTTACCAAGAGACCCAGTACTTC
clone_size: -
v_call: TRBV6-5
j_call: TRBJ2-5
d_call: -

cdr3_aa: CASSPLTDRPETQYF
cdr3_nt: TGTGCCAGCTCACCTCTAACGGACAGGCCAGAGACCCAGTACTTC
clone_size: -
v_call: TRBV18
j_call: TRBJ2-5
d_call: TRBD1

cdr3_aa: CASSPLGLAGFPPGAQYF
cdr3_nt: TGTGCCAGCAGTCCACTCGGACTAGCGGGGTTCCCTCCGGGGGCCCAGTACTTC
clone_size: -
v_call: TRBV28
j_call: TRBJ2-5
d_call: TRBD2

cdr3_aa: CSALRQGGETQYF
cdr3_nt: TGCAGTGCACTCCGACAGGGTGGGGAGACCCAGTACTTC
clone_size: -
v_call: TRBV20-1
j_call: TRBJ2-5
d_call: TRBD1

cdr3_aa: CASSFGQGVTDTQYF
cdr3_nt: TGTGCCAGCAGTTTCGGACAGGGGGTGACAGATACGCAGTATTTT
clone_size: few
v_call: TRBV7-2
j_call: TRBJ2-3
d_call: TRBD1

cdr3_aa: CASSVADSRNEQFF
cdr3_nt: TGCGCCAGCAGCGTGGCGGACTCCCGGAATGAGCAGTTCTTC
clone_size: -
v_call: TRBV5-1
j_call: TRBJ2-1
d_call: -

cdr3_aa: CATSGRGSSYNEQFF
cdr3_nt: TGTGCCACCAGCGGACGCGGGAGCTCCTACAATGAGCAGTTCTTC
clone_size: -
v_call: TRBV15
j_call: TRBJ2-1
d_call: TRBD2

cdr3_aa: CASTPRGNYGYTF
cdr3_nt: TGTGCCAGCACTCCACGGGGAAACTATGGCTACACCTTC
clone_size: -
v_call: TRBV6-5
j_call: TRBJ1-2
d_call: -

cdr3_aa: CSARDFQNMNTEAFF
cdr3_nt: TGCAGTGCTAGAGATTTTCAGAACATGAACACTGAAGCTTTCTTT
clone_size: -
v_call: TRBV20-1
j_call: TRBJ1-1
d_call: -

cdr3_aa: CASRDRLYNEQFF
cdr3_nt: TGTGCCAGCCGGGACCGTCTCTACAATGAGCAGTTCTTC
clone_size: -
v_call: TRBV6-6
j_call: TRBJ2-1
d_call: -

cdr3_aa: CSVERGTGANVLTF
cdr3_nt: TGCAGCGTTGAAAGGGGCACTGGGGCCAACGTCCTGACTTTC
clone_size: -
v_call: TRBV29-1
j_call: TRBJ2-6
d_call: -

cdr3_aa: CASSSTQDRDYGYTF
cdr3_nt: TGCGCCAGCAGCTCAACGCAGGACAGGGACTATGGCTACACCTTC
clone_size: once
v_call: TRBV4-1
j_call: TRBJ1-2
d_call: TRBD1

cdr3_aa: CASSSIDTSGRSYGQYF
cdr3_nt: TGTGCCAGCAGTTCTATCGATACTAGCGGAAGATCCTACGGGCAGTACTTC
clone_size: -
v_call: TRBV25-1
j_call: TRBJ2-7
d_call: TRBD2

cdr3_aa: CASSLAPGGGRSGNTIYF
cdr3_nt: TGTGCCAGCAGCTTAGCGCCGGGGGGAGGGAGGTCTGGAAACACCATATATTTT
clone_size: -
v_call: TRBV7-2
j_call: TRBJ1-3
d_call: -

cdr3_aa: CASSLQGAVNEQFF
cdr3_nt: TGTGCCAGCTCACTCCAGGGGGCAGTCAATGAGCAGTTCTTC
clone_size: few
v_call: TRBV18
j_call: TRBJ2-1
d_call: TRBD1

cdr3_aa: CASSSRGTGALLGGYTF
cdr3_nt: TGTGCCAGCAGCTCCCGCGGGACAGGAGCCCTATTGGGCGGCTACACCTTC
clone_size: -
v_call: TRBV7-2
j_call: TRBJ1-2
d_call: TRBD1

cdr3_aa: CASSLYGGRRAKNIQYF
cdr3_nt: TGTGCCAGCAGTTTATATGGGGGGCGAAGGGCCAAAAACATTCAGTACTTC
clone_size: -
v_call: TRBV28
j_call: TRBJ2-4
d_call: -

cdr3_aa: CASNLTPSGSRETQYF
cdr3_nt: TGTGCCAGCAACTTAACGCCTAGCGGGAGTCGGGAGACCCAGTACTTC
clone_size: -
v_call: TRBV7-3
j_call: TRBJ2-5
d_call: TRBD2

cdr3_aa: CASGRVRGQPQHF
cdr3_nt: TGTGCCAGCGGGCGGGTCCGAGGTCAGCCCCAGCATTTT
clone_size: -
v_call: TRBV6-5
j_call: TRBJ1-5
d_call: -

cdr3_aa: CASEDGGGGAHEQFF
cdr3_nt: TGTGCCAGCGAGGATGGCGGCGGGGGGGCCCATGAGCAGTTCTTC
clone_size: few
v_call: TRBV3-1
j_call: TRBJ2-1
d_call: TRBD2

cdr3_aa: CASTRWGDTQYF
cdr3_nt: TGTGCCAGCACAAGGTGGGGTGATACGCAGTATTTT
clone_size: -
v_call: TRBV12-3/TRBV12-4
j_call: TRBJ2-3
d_call: -

cdr3_aa: CASIGGGYTF
cdr3_nt: TGTGCCAGCATAGGGGGGGGCTACACCTTC
clone_size: -
v_call: TRBV2
j_call: TRBJ1-2
d_call: -

cdr3_aa: CASSVGGGEMVAKNIQYF
cdr3_nt: TGTGCCAGCAGCGTAGGTGGCGGAGAAATGGTGGCCAAAAACATTCAGTACTTC
clone_size: -
v_call: TRBV9
j_call: TRBJ2-4
d_call: -